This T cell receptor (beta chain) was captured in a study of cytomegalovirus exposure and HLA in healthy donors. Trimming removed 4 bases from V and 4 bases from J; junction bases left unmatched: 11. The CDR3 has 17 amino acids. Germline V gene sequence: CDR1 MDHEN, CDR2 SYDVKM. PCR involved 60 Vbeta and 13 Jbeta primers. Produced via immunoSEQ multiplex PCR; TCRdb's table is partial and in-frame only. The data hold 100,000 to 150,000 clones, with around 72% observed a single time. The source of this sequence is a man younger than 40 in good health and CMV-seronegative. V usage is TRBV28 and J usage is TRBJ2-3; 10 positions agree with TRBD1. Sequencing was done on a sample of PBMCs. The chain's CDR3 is CASSSLRDRGPPDTQYF. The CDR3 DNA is TGTGCCAGCAGTTCCCTCCGGGACAGGGGTCCCCCAGATACGCAGTATTTT.